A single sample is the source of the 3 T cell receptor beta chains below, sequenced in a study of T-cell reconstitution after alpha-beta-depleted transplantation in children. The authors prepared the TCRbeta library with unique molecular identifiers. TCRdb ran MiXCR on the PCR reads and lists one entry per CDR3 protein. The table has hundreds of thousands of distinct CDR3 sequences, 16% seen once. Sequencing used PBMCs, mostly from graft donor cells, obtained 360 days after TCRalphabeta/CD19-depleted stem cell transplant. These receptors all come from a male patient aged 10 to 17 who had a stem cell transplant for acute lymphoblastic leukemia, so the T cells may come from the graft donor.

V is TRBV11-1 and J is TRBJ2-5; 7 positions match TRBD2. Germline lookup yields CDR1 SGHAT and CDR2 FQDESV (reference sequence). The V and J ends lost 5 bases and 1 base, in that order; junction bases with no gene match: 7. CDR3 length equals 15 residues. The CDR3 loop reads CASSISSGVQETQYF. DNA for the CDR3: TGTGCCAGCAGCATATCTAGCGGAGTCCAAGAGACCCAGTACTTC.

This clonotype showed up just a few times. The CDR3 sequence: CASSSLKDGMAKNIQYF. The CDR3 DNA reads TGCGCCAGCAGCTCTTTGAAGGATGGTATGGCCAAAAACATTCAGTACTTC. The rearrangement uses TRBV5-1 and TRBJ2-4; D ambiguous. The V end was cut by 3 bases, the J end by 1 base, with 17 bases between. The CDR3 runs 17 residues. In germline, CDR1 is SGHRS, CDR2 YFSETQ.

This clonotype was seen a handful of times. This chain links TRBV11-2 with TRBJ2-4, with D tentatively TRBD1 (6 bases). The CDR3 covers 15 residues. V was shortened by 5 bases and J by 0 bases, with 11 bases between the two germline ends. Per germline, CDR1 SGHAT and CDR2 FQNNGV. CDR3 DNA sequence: TGTGCCAGCAGCGGCCTACAGGGAGCCAAAAACATTCAGTACTTC. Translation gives CASSGLQGAKNIQYF.